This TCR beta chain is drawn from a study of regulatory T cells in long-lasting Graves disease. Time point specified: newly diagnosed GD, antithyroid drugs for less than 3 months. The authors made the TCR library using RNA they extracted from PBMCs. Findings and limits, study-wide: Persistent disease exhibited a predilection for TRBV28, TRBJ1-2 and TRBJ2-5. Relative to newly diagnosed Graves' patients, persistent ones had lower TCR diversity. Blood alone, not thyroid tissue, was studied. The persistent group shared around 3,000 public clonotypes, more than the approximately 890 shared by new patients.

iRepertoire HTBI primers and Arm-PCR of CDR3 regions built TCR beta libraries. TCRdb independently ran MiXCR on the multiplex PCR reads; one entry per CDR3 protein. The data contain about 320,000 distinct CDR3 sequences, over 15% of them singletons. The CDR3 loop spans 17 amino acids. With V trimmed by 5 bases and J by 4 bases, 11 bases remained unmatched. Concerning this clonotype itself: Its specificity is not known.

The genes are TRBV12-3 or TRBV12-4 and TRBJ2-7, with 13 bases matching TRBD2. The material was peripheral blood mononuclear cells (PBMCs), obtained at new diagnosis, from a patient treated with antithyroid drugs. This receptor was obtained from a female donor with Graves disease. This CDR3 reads CASSPGLAGVMGYEQYF. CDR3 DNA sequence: TGTGCCAGCAGTCCCGGACTAGCGGGAGTAATGGGGTACGAGCAGTACTTC.